Shown below are 22 T cell receptor beta chains from a single sample sequenced in a study of Ad26.COV2.S vaccination and SARS-CoV-2 variants. TCRdb's copy holds only in-frame clones and misses some; the assay was immunoSEQ multiplex PCR. The data show a few hundred thousand clones, over 75% seen once. Documented treatment: roughly 18 received Ad26.COV2.S at low or high dose, single or two shots; 5 received placebo; per-sample allocation not given. All samples were drawn on day 63, counting from the first vaccine or placebo injection. The sequencing here drew on peripheral blood, taken in a trial of Ad26.COV2.S vaccine versus placebo. These receptors all stem from a person between 18 and 60 years old who received the Ad26.COV2.S COVID-19 vaccine or a placebo.

This rearrangement joins TRBV5-4 to TRBJ2-2; 7 nucleotides align to TRBD2. Germline trimming cut 5 bases from V and 4 bases from J; bases unmatched to any gene: 11. Germline V gives CDR1 SGHNT, CDR2 YYREEE (reference sequence). The CDR3 sequence is 16 residues long. In DNA, the CDR3 is TGTGCCAGCAGTCCCGGGGGGATGCGAGCCACCGGGGAGCTGTTTTTT. Amino acids: CASSPGGMRATGELFF.

This chain uses TRBV20-1 with TRBJ1-5; D is unclear. Germline-derived CDR1 and CDR2 are DFQATT and SNEGSKA (reference sequence). This CDR3 is built from 13 residues. The V end lost 3 bases, the J end lost 7 bases, and 13 bases lay between the germline ends. The CDR3 reads CSASRRADQPQHF. CDR3 DNA: TGCAGTGCTAGTAGAAGGGCCGACCAGCCCCAGCATTTT.

This clone was picked up one time. The chain carries TRBV9 and TRBJ2-7, with TRBD2 identical over 8 bases. Losses at the gene ends were 0 bases for V and 2 bases for J; bases not matched to a gene: 4. Germline lookup yields CDR1 SGDLS and CDR2 YYNGEE. The CDR3 covers 15 residues. The CDR3 DNA reads TGTGCCAGCAGCGTAGGGTCGGGGGGGACCTACGAGCAGTACTTC. Its translation: CASSVGSGGTYEQYF. The full variable domain, rest sourced from reference TRBV9 and TRBJ2-7, is DSGVTQTPKHLITATGQRVTLRCSPRSGDLSVYWYQQSLDQGLQFLIQYYNGEERAKGNILERFSAQQFPDLHSELNLSSLELGDSALYFCASSVGSGGTYEQYFGPGTRLTVT.

The genes are TRBV21-1 and TRBJ1-5; TRBD1, the D gene given by the table, was not confirmed from the DNA. TRBV21-1 is a known pseudogene. This CDR3 contains 18 residues. DNA for the CDR3: TGTGCCAGCAGCAAAAGGTCGCAGGGGATGGATAGCAATCAGCCCCAGCATTTT. This translates into CASSKRSQGMDSNQPQHF.

The genes are TRBV5-1 and TRBJ1-2; D not resolved. Germline CDR1 reads SGHRS; CDR2 reads YFSETQ. This CDR3 is built from 13 residues. V was cut by 4 bases and J by 4 bases, with 11 bases left in between. For the CDR3, the DNA is TGCGCCAGCAGCCCACAGACACTCTATGGCTACACCTTC. Residues: CASSPQTLYGYTF.

The chain combines TRBV3-1 (or the pseudogene TRBV3-2) with TRBJ2-2, with a tentative D call TRBD1 (6 bases). The germline V gene has CDR1 LGHDT and CDR2 YNNKEL (reference sequence). V was clipped by 6 bases and J by 7 bases, with 9 bases between them. This CDR3 has 12 residues. The CDR3, as DNA: TGTGCCAGCAGGAGGGGGAACGGGGAGCTGTTTTTT. It yields the protein CASRRGNGELFF.

The chain carries TRBV7-8 and TRBJ1-1; D may be TRBD1 (5 bases). This CDR3 is built from 17 residues. Germline lookup yields CDR1 SGHVS and CDR2 FQNEAQ. The germline V and J ends were trimmed by 0 bases and 4 bases, with 18 bases remaining between them. The CDR3 here is CASSLARDRIVGTEAFF. The CDR3 coding sequence is TGTGCCAGCAGCTTAGCCCGGGACCGCATCGTAGGCACTGAAGCTTTCTTT.

V is TRBV7-9 and J is TRBJ1-2; D unclear. The V and J ends lost 8 bases and 8 bases respectively, with 12 bases between them. The CDR3 is made up of 11 amino acids. Per the germline V gene, CDR1 is SEHNR and CDR2 is FQNEAQ (reference sequence). The CDR3 nucleotides read TGTGCCAGCGAAGATGGAGGCGGCTACACCTTC. This sequence encodes CASEDGGGYTF.

The chain couples TRBV11-2 to TRBJ1-1; 11 bases align to TRBD1. J gave up 4 bases and V 3 bases, and 4 bases lay outside the gene matches. The length of the CDR3 is 15 residues. Germline assignment: CDR1 SGHAT and CDR2 FQNNGV. CDR3 protein: CASSFGQGALTEAFF. The CDR3 coding sequence is TGTGCCAGCAGCTTCGGACAGGGGGCCCTCACTGAAGCTTTCTTT.

The chain carries TRBV7-3 and TRBJ2-1; TRBD1 is a possible D gene (6 bases). The CDR3 is made up of 13 amino acids. Germline CDR1 is SGHTA and CDR2 is FQGTGA. V was trimmed by 2 bases and J by 10 bases, leaving 12 bases between them. The CDR3, as DNA: TGTGCCAGCAGCTTAGATCAGGGGTCAGAGCAGTTCTTC. It is translated as CASSLDQGSEQFF.

The V gene is TRBV4-1, the J gene TRBJ1-4, with D possibly matching TRBD1 (6 bases). The CDR3 is 15 residues long. The germline V gene has CDR1 MGHRA and CDR2 YSYEKL. Trimming stripped 2 bases from V and 1 base from J, with 8 bases between. Here the CDR3 DNA reads TGCGCCAGCAGCCAACGGACAGTAACTAATGAAAAACTGTTTTTT. It encodes CASSQRTVTNEKLFF.

The rearrangement links TRBV7-2 to TRBJ2-5; 9 nucleotides match TRBD1. J was trimmed by 5 bases and V by 3 bases; bases with no gene match: 7. Germline V gene lookup returns CDR1 SGHTA and CDR2 FQGNSA. The CDR3 length is 15 residues. CDR3 coding DNA: TGTGCCAGCAGCTTTAGACAGGGGGGCGTGGAGACCCAGTACTTC. Translation gives CASSFRQGGVETQYF.

A remark on this clone: At the DNA level, this CDR3 is encoded by other sequences in the same sample as well. V usage is TRBV2 and J usage is TRBJ2-5; a possible D gene is TRBD1 (6 bases). The CDR3 has 14 amino acids. V lost 5 bases, J lost 1 base, and 11 bases lay in between. Germline V gene lookup returns CDR1 SNHLY and CDR2 FYNNEI. CDR3 in DNA: TGTGCCAGCAGTTCCGGACAGCTCCAAGAGACCCAGTACTTC. This translates into CASSSGQLQETQYF.

This sequence joins TRBV6-5 and TRBJ2-5; D ambiguous. The CDR3 runs 13 residues. Looked up from germline, CDR1 is MNHEY and CDR2 is SVGAGI. V gave up 5 bases and J gave up 5 bases, with 12 bases separating them. CDR3 sequence: CASSPSPGETQYF. As DNA, the CDR3 is TGTGCCAGCAGTCCGAGCCCTGGGGAGACCCAGTACTTC.

With regard to this clone: The identical CDR3 is also encoded by other nucleotide sequences in the sample. The V and J genes are TRBV5-4 and TRBJ1-4, with unresolved D. The length of the CDR3 is 13 residues. Trimming removed 4 bases from V and 0 bases from J, with 4 bases in between. Germline V gene lookup returns CDR1 SGHNT and CDR2 YYREEE (reference sequence). CDR3 nucleotides: TGTGCCAGCAGCCTAGCAACTAATGAAAAACTGTTTTTT. This encodes CASSLATNEKLFF.

The chain combines TRBV4-1 with TRBJ2-7; 9 bases align to TRBD2. The germline gives CDR1 MGHRA, CDR2 YSYEKL. Trimming removed 2 bases from V and 5 bases from J; junction bases left unmatched: 7. The CDR3 loop spans 15 amino acids. The CDR3 loop reads CASSQLGLAVNEQYF. The CDR3 DNA reads TGCGCCAGCAGCCAACTGGGACTAGCTGTTAACGAGCAGTACTTC.

About this clone: Additional DNA sequences in this sample encode the identical CDR3. The CDR3 protein is CASSLGGSSYNEQFF. CDR3 DNA: TGCGCCAGCAGCTTGGGAGGGAGCTCCTACAATGAGCAGTTCTTC. The gene calls are TRBV5-1 and TRBJ2-1, with D perhaps TRBD2 (5 bases). The V gene's germline CDR1 is SGHRS and CDR2 YFSETQ. The CDR3 runs to 15 residues. Deletions cut 0 bases from V and 0 bases from J, with 7 bases between.

The chain uses TRBV7-2 and TRBJ1-6; no clear D gene. The germline V gene has CDR1 SGHTA and CDR2 FQGNSA. V dropped 5 bases and J dropped 10 bases, with 18 bases sitting between them. The CDR3 is 15 residues long. The CDR3 nucleotides are TGTGCCAGCAGCCCCAAAGGACGGTTTCCATCACCCCTCCACTTT. The encoded protein is CASSPKGRFPSPLHF.

This rearrangement joins TRBV30 to TRBJ1-6; no definite D call. The CDR3 has 13 residues. Germline V CDR1 and CDR2: GTSNPN, SVGIG (reference sequence). The V and J ends lost 7 bases and 4 bases respectively, with 11 bases between them. CDR3 in DNA: TGTGCCTTTACGAGGGAGTATAATTCACCCCTCCACTTT. This sequence encodes CAFTREYNSPLHF.

The chain employs TRBV5-1 and TRBJ1-1, with D maybe TRBD1 (6 bases). The V gene's germline CDR1 is SGHRS and CDR2 YFSETQ. The CDR3 totals 14 residues. V was shortened by 3 bases and J by 1 base, with 10 bases between the two germline ends. The CDR3 sequence: CASSWMTGNTEAFF. CDR3 in DNA: TGCGCCAGCAGCTGGATGACAGGGAACACTGAAGCTTTCTTT.

The V gene is TRBV3-1 (or the pseudogene TRBV3-2), the J gene TRBJ1-5; weak D call: TRBD1 (5 bases). Trimming left V 2 bases short and J 9 bases short, with 14 bases between. The CDR3 runs 14 residues. Germline loops: CDR1 LGHDT, CDR2 YNNKEL (reference sequence). As DNA, the CDR3 is TGTGCCAGCAGCCAAACCGGGGGATTACGGCCCCAGCATTTT. It encodes CASSQTGGLRPQHF.

This clone was seen a single time. V is TRBV12-3 or TRBV12-4 and J is TRBJ1-2, with D hard to call. Trimming stripped 6 bases from V and 8 bases from J, with 13 bases between. The CDR3 is made up of 12 amino acids. In DNA, the CDR3 is TGTGCCAGCAGGGGTCGGGGTGAAGGCTACACCTTC. It encodes CASRGRGEGYTF.